A selection of T cell receptor beta chains follows, all from one sample in a study of OX40 agonist ivuxolimab in advanced cancers. This table comes from immunoSEQ multiplex PCR, and its TCRdb copy is limited to in-frame clones, with some not included. The sample lists tens of thousands of clones; around nine tenths were seen once. Specimen: CD4+ or CD8+ T cells sorted from blood, collected in a trial of the OX40 agonist ivuxolimab. The source of these receptors is an adult with an advanced solid tumor such as melanoma, head and neck, liver or kidney cancer. The CDR3 runs from the conserved cysteine through the conserved F or W. The D gene is left open where the match is weak. Part of the rows lack a size; the others show once, few, many or a class for expanded clones.

abundance	v_gene	d_gene	j_gene	CDR3nt	CDR3aa
once	TRBV2	NA	TRBJ2-3	TGTGCCAGCAGGACAACTCTAGGCGATGGGCCAGATACGCAGTATTTT	CASRTTLGDGPDTQYF
NA	TRBV29-1	NA	TRBJ2-2	TGCAGTGTAGTCAGGAACACCGGGGAGCTGTTTTTT	CSVVRNTGELFF
few	TRBV6-5	TRBD2	TRBJ2-7	TGTGCCAGCAAGGAGGGGGCTAGCGGGGACTACGAGCAGTACTTC	CASKEGASGDYEQYF
NA	TRBV11-2	NA	TRBJ2-7	TGTGCCAGCAGCGAGGCAAACGAGCAGTACTTC	CASSEANEQYF
NA	TRBV7-9	NA	TRBJ2-5	TGTGCCAGCAGCCCTTATGCAGCCCCGGGAGAACAATACTTC	CASSPYAAPGEQYF
NA	TRBV29-1	NA	TRBJ2-7	TGCAGCGTTGAACTGGGGACCCCCTACGAGCAGTACTTC	CSVELGTPYEQYF
NA	TRBV19	TRBD2	TRBJ2-7	TGTGCCAGTAGTACTAGCGGGGGGGCCTACGAGCAGTACTTC	CASSTSGGAYEQYF
NA	TRBV7-6	NA	TRBJ2-4	TGTGCCAGCAGCACACATGTCAAAAACATTCAGTACTTC	CASSTHVKNIQYF
NA	TRBV28	NA	TRBJ2-7	TGTGCCAGCAGTTTCTCTGCAGACGAGCAGTACTTC	CASSFSADEQYF
NA	TRBV13	NA	TRBJ2-7	TGTGCCAGCAGCGGGGGCTACGAGCAGTACTTC	CASSGGYEQYF
NA	TRBV28	NA	TRBJ2-1	TGTGCCAGCAGTCTATACAATGAGCAGTTCTTC	CASSLYNEQFF
few	TRBV7-9	TRBD2	TRBJ2-7	TGTGCCAGCAGCGATCTAGCGGGGAACTCCTACGAGCAGTACTTC	CASSDLAGNSYEQYF
NA	TRBV11-2	NA	TRBJ2-5	TGTGCCAGCAGCTTGAGAGAGACCCAGTACTTC	CASSLRETQYF
once	TRBV7-9	NA	TRBJ1-2	TGTGCCAGCAGCCCCCCCATTGTGGGTGGGGACTATGGCTACACCTTC	CASSPPIVGGDYGYTF
NA	TRBV9	NA	TRBJ1-6	TGTGCCAGCAGCTCCTCTCTGGGTGCGTCCTATAATTCACCCCTCCACTTT	CASSSSLGASYNSPLHF
NA	TRBV7-9	NA	TRBJ2-5	TGTGCCAGCACCAGTTGGGAGACCCAGTACTTC	CASTSWETQYF
few	TRBV29-1	NA	TRBJ2-3	TGCAGCGTTGAAGGGGGGGCCGAGGGAGATACGCAGTATTTT	CSVEGGAEGDTQYF
NA	TRBV28	TRBD1	TRBJ2-1	TGTGCCAGCAGGGGACAGGGGGCCTACAATGAGCAGTTCTTC	CASRGQGAYNEQFF
NA	TRBV11-2	TRBD2	TRBJ2-1	TGTGCCAGCAGCTTGCCCGTGCGGGAGATAGGGTACAATGAGCAGTTCTTC	CASSLPVREIGYNEQFF
once	TRBV6-5	NA	TRBJ1-1	TGTGCCAGCAGTTACCCGCGCGGGGAAGGGATTACTGAAGCTTTCTTT	CASSYPRGEGITEAFF
NA	TRBV5-6	NA	TRBJ2-2	TGTGCCAGCAGCTTGCAGGGGACCGGGGAGCTGTTTTTT	CASSLQGTGELFF
few	TRBV27	TRBD2	TRBJ2-1	TGTGCCAGCAGTTTATCAGCGGGGACCTACAATGAGCAGTTCTTC	CASSLSAGTYNEQFF
NA	TRBV7-9	NA	TRBJ2-7	TGTGCCAGCAGCTTAGCTTCAGGGTGGTACGAGCAGTACTTC	CASSLASGWYEQYF
few	TRBV7-9	NA	TRBJ2-1	TGTGCCAGCCCTCTAGGAGAGGACCCCTACAATGAGCAGTTCTTC	CASPLGEDPYNEQFF
NA	TRBV4-2	TRBD1	TRBJ1-6	TGTGCCAGCAGCCAAGAATTCGGACAGGGTAATTCACCCCTCCACTTT	CASSQEFGQGNSPLHF
NA	TRBV7-7	NA	TRBJ2-7	TGTGCTAGCAGCCCCGAGGCCGGGGCTTACGAGCAGTACTTC	CASSPEAGAYEQYF
NA	TRBV25-1	NA	TRBJ2-1	TGTGCCAGCAGAGCCCGAGGGGGGCAAGGGCATGAGCAGTTCTTC	CASRARGGQGHEQFF
once	TRBV7-6	TRBD2	TRBJ2-7	TGTGCCAGCAGCACTGGGACTAGCGGCTACGAGCAGTACTTC	CASSTGTSGYEQYF
NA	TRBV2	TRBD2	TRBJ2-3	TGTGCCAGCATCCTAGCGGGAGCAGATACGCAGTATTTT	CASILAGADTQYF
once	TRBV5-1	NA	TRBJ2-7	TGCGCCAGCAGCTTCGGTCTTGCCTACGAGCAGTACTTC	CASSFGLAYEQYF
NA	TRBV15	NA	TRBJ1-1	TGTGCCACCAGAGGGATTTCGAACACTGAAGCTTTCTTT	CATRGISNTEAFF
NA	TRBV29-1	NA	TRBJ2-5	TGCAGCGTTGATGACGGTACGGAGGAGACCCAGTACTTC	CSVDDGTEETQYF
NA	TRBV5-6	NA	TRBJ1-5	TGTGCCAGCAGCTCCGGGACCCCTCTTAGCAATCAGCCCCAGCATTTT	CASSSGTPLSNQPQHF
few	TRBV6-5	NA	TRBJ2-2	TGTGCCAGCAGTGTCTACGACACCGGGGAGCTGTTTTTT	CASSVYDTGELFF
NA	TRBV28	NA	TRBJ2-5	TGTGCCAGCAGACCCCCGCCGATTCAAGAGACCCAGTACTTC	CASRPPPIQETQYF
NA	TRBV5-6	NA	TRBJ1-2	TGTGCCAGCAGCTGGACAGATCTAACTATCCGTGACTACACCTTC	CASSWTDLTIRDYTF
NA	TRBV28	NA	TRBJ2-7	TGTGCCAGCAGTTTTACACAGATTTACGAGCAGTACTTC	CASSFTQIYEQYF
once	TRBV4-2	TRBD1	TRBJ1-5	TGTGCCAGCAGCCAAGTAGGGACAGGTCCACCTGGTTCCAATCAGCCCCAGCATTTT	CASSQVGTGPPGSNQPQHF
NA	TRBV9	NA	TRBJ2-7	TGTGCCAGCAGCGGGGGAAGCTCCTACGAGCAGTACTTC	CASSGGSSYEQYF
NA	TRBV13	NA	TRBJ2-7	TGTGCCAGCAGCCCCCCCCGAACTAGCTCCTACGAGCAGTACTTC	CASSPPRTSSYEQYF
NA	TRBV18	NA	TRBJ2-7	TGTGCCAGCTCACCAGGGGCCTTCACGGGGTACGAGCAGTACTTC	CASSPGAFTGYEQYF
NA	TRBV6-1	NA	TRBJ2-1	TGTGCCAGCAGTTTGTACAATGAGCAGTTCTTC	CASSLYNEQFF
NA	TRBV18	NA	TRBJ1-5	TGTGCCAGCTCACCACGGGGAGCGAGCAATCAGCCCCAGCATTTT	CASSPRGASNQPQHF
few	TRBV29-1	TRBD1	TRBJ2-7	TGCAGCGTCTTCGGGACAGGCGCGACCTACGAGCAGTACTTC	CSVFGTGATYEQYF
NA	TRBV5-6	TRBD1	TRBJ2-5	TGTGCCAGCAGCTTCGGGACAGGGGTCCCCTCGGGCGAGACCCAGTACTTC	CASSFGTGVPSGETQYF
NA	TRBV27	NA	TRBJ2-5	TGTGCCAGCAGTACAGGGAGGGTGGTGGAGACCCAGTACTTC	CASSTGRVVETQYF
NA	TRBV11-3	NA	TRBJ2-2	TGTGCCAGCAGCTTCAGGGGTTTAGGAGACACCGGGGAGCTGTTTTTT	CASSFRGLGDTGELFF
few	TRBV6-5	NA	TRBJ1-2	TGTGCCAGCTCCGCCGTCCCGAATGGCTACACCTTC	CASSAVPNGYTF
NA	TRBV7-3	NA	TRBJ2-3	TGTGCCAGCAGCTTGTTAGGGAGCACAGATACGCAGTATTTT	CASSLLGSTDTQYF
NA	TRBV7-8	TRBD2	TRBJ2-3	TGTGCCAGCAGCCCGGGACTAGCGGACACAGATACGCAGTATTTT	CASSPGLADTDTQYF
NA	TRBV10-2	TRBD2	TRBJ2-2	TGCGCCAGCAGAGGACTAGCGGTTAGTAACACCGGGGAGCTGTTTTTT	CASRGLAVSNTGELFF
NA	TRBV27	TRBD1	TRBJ2-2	TGTGCCAGCAGTACCTGGACAGGGTTTAACACCGGGGAGCTGTTTTTT	CASSTWTGFNTGELFF
NA	TRBV6-5	NA	TRBJ1-2	TGTGCCAGCAGTTATGGGGCAAGGAGTCACTATGGCTACACCTTC	CASSYGARSHYGYTF